This T cell receptor beta chain came from a study of T cells expressing NK-cell markers. UMI-tagged 5'RACE template switching yielded the TCR beta cDNA. TCRdb reanalyzed the 5' RACE reads, giving one entry per CDR3 protein sequence and no DNA. The table counts about 400,000 distinct CDR3 sequences; approximately 11% lies in the top ten. The CDR3 loop spans 17 amino acids. Germline loops: CDR1 LNHDA, CDR2 SQIVND (reference sequence). The receptor was isolated from a woman aged 45-60 years in good health. Specimen: blood T cells: a sorted CD56 or NKG2C T cell subset, CD4+ or CD8+ T cells, or bulk PBMC T cells (not recorded which). The chain is built from TRBV19 and TRBJ2-2; TCRdb selects TRBD2, and the lack of DNA leaves this call unchecked. CDR3 sequence reads: CASSPTSLGRLTGELFF.